One sample yielded the 11 T cell receptor beta chains listed below, sequenced in a study of regulatory T cells in long-lasting Graves disease. Through Arm-PCR of CDR3 regions and iRepertoire HTBI primers, TCR beta libraries were built. Using its own MiXCR run on the multiplex PCR reads, TCRdb lists one record per CDR3 protein. The sample yields 400,000 or so distinct CDR3 sequences, about 20% seen once. Specified time point: persistent/refractory GD, antithyroid drugs over 5 years with positive TRAb. After RNA was extracted from PBMCs, the TCR library was made from it. Material: peripheral blood mononuclear cells (PBMCs), obtained when the disease was refractory, from a patient treated with antithyroid drugs. The receptors stem from a female donor with Graves disease.

V gene TRBV20-1 combines with J gene TRBJ2-2; TRBD2 matches 11 bases. The CDR3 is made up of 16 amino acids. Germline loops: CDR1 DFQATT, CDR2 SNEGSKA (reference sequence). Trimming removed 3 bases from V and 7 bases from J; junction bases left unmatched: 10. DNA for the CDR3: TGCAGTGCTAGTCCTAGCGGGGGGTGGAGGGGCGGGGAGCTGTTTTTT. Amino acid sequence: CSASPSGGWRGGELFF.

This clonotype was counted ten times or more. The chain employs TRBV7-2 and TRBJ1-2; D is undetermined. V dropped 2 bases and J dropped 3 bases, with 13 bases sitting between them. Germline V CDR1 and CDR2: SGHTA, FQGNSA. The CDR3 totals 15 residues. The CDR3 region has the DNA TGTGCCAGCAGCTTATATCAAAGACGAGACTATGGCTACACCTTC. This translates into CASSLYQRRDYGYTF.

At least ten counts were recorded for this clonotype. The V and J genes are TRBV2 and TRBJ2-7; 8 bases align to TRBD2. Germline values: CDR1 SNHLY, CDR2 FYNNEI. The CDR3 contains 13 residues. V was pared by 4 bases and J by 6 bases, with 5 bases of the junction left unmatched. In DNA, the CDR3 is TGTGCCAGCAGTGTAACCCGGGAGGGCGAGCAGTACTTC. Translation: CASSVTREGEQYF.

This clonotype was seen more than once but under ten times. The chain is built from TRBV7-3 and TRBJ2-1; D is ambiguous. The V end was cut by 0 bases, the J end by 3 bases, with 9 bases between. Looked up from germline, CDR1 is SGHTA and CDR2 is FQGTGA. This CDR3 comprises 15 residues. CDR3 in amino acids: CASSLTSAIYNEQFF. DNA of the CDR3: TGTGCCAGCAGCTTAACGTCGGCCATCTACAATGAGCAGTTCTTC.

This clonotype was observed a handful of times. The rearrangement links TRBV30 to TRBJ2-7, with 8 positions matching TRBD2. The CDR3 is 14 amino acids. V lost 4 bases to trimming and J lost 3 bases; unmatched junction nucleotides: 8. The germline V gene has CDR1 GTSNPN and CDR2 SVGIG (reference sequence). CDR3 DNA: TGTGCCTGGAACCACGACCGGGGGGGCTACGAGCAGTACTTC. Translated, it gives CAWNHDRGGYEQYF.

The chain links TRBV6-1 to TRBJ1-1; unclear D gene. Germline loops: CDR1 MNHNS, CDR2 SASEGT. V lost 10 bases, J lost 3 bases, and 21 bases lay in between. The CDR3 runs to 15 residues. The CDR3 is CATLSGRISDTEAFF. The DNA for the CDR3 is TGTGCCACTCTATCGGGGAGGATTTCGGACACTGAAGCTTTCTTT.

The chain combines TRBV20-1 with TRBJ2-7; the match to TRBD1 covers 9 bases. This CDR3 has 11 amino acids. V dropped 5 bases and J dropped 6; count of bases not matched to a gene: 2. Germline-derived CDR1 and CDR2 are DFQATT and SNEGSKA (reference sequence). The CDR3: CSARTGVEQYF. The CDR3 DNA reads TGCAGTGCTCGGACAGGGGTCGAGCAGTACTTC.

The V and J genes are TRBV20-1 and TRBJ1-5; TRBD1 aligns across 10 bases. The CDR3 runs to 15 residues. Trimming at V came to 0 bases and at J to 7 bases, leaving 6 bases not matched to a gene. CDR1 is DFQATT, CDR2 SNEGSKA, per germline (reference sequence). This CDR3 is CSARETGQGRQPQHF. DNA of the CDR3: TGCAGTGCTAGAGAGACGGGACAGGGGAGGCAGCCCCAGCATTTT.

V gene TRBV12-3 or TRBV12-4 combines with J gene TRBJ2-7; 9 bases map to TRBD2. The J call may be incorrect, as the DNA end agrees better with TRBJ2-5. The CDR3 length is 15 residues. CDR3 DNA: TGTGCCAGCAGTTTTGCTAGCGGGGTCAGAGGGACCCAGTACTTC. Translation: CASSFASGVRGTQYF.

This clonotype occurred many times. The V call is TRBV7-8, the J call TRBJ2-1, with D uncertain. The CDR3 consists of 14 residues. The germline gives CDR1 SGHVS, CDR2 FQNEAQ. V was pared by 3 bases and J by 4 bases, with 10 bases between. The CDR3 here is CASSLQVRYNEQFF. CDR3 DNA sequence: TGTGCCAGCAGCTTGCAGGTGCGGTACAATGAGCAGTTCTTC.

On this clonotype itself: Since a much larger clone is just one base distant, this may be a read error. Here the CDR3 DNA reads TGTGCCAGCAGTTTATTTCGGGAGCCCTACGAGCAGTACTTC. Its protein is CASSLFREPYEQYF. The chain couples TRBV27 to TRBJ2-7, with a possible D match to TRBD2 (6 bases). CDR1 is MNHEY, CDR2 SMNVEV, per germline (reference sequence). There are 14 residues in the CDR3. The V end was cut by 1 base, the J end by 2 bases, with 9 bases between.